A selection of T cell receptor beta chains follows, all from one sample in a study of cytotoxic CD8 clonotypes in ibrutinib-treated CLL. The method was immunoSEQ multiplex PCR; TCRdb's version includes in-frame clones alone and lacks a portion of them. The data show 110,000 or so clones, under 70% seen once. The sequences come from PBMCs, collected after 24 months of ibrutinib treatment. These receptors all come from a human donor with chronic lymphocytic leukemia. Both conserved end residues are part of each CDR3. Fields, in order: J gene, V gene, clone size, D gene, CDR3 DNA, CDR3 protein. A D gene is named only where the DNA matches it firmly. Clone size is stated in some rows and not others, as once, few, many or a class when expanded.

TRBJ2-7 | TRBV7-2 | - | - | TGTGCCAGCAGCCGCGGACCCACCTACGAGCAGTACTTC | CASSRGPTYEQYF
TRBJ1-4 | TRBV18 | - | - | TGTGCCAGCACTCCACCAGGGGCAACTAATGAAAAACTGTTTTTT | CASTPPGATNEKLFF
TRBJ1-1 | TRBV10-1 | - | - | TGCGCCAGCACCGGCCCCCCTCCGAACACTGAAGCTTTCTTT | CASTGPPPNTEAFF
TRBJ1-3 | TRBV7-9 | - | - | TGTGCCAGCAGCCGCGGGGAGGCGGGCTCTGGAAACACCATATATTTT | CASSRGEAGSGNTIYF
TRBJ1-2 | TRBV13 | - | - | TGTGCCAGCAGCTTAGGCCTGAGGGCGCGTGGCTACACCTTC | CASSLGLRARGYTF
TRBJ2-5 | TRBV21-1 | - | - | TGTGCCAGCAGCAAGGGGATCAGGAGCCAAGAGACCCAGTACTTC | CASSKGIRSQETQYF
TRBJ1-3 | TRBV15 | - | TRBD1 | TGTGCCACCAGCAACAGGGGGTTAGGAAACACCATATATTTT | CATSNRGLGNTIYF
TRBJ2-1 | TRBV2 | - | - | TGTGCCAGCAACAGCGGGCAGAGCTCCTACAATGAGCAGTTCTTC | CASNSGQSSYNEQFF
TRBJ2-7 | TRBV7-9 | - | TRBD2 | TGTGCCAGCAGCTCAATGGCGGGGGGACCCTACGAGCAGTACTTC | CASSSMAGGPYEQYF
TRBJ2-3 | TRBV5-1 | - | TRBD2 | TGCGCCAGCAGCTTGGAAGGGGCGGGGGGGCCCGCAGATACGCAGTATTTT | CASSLEGAGGPADTQYF
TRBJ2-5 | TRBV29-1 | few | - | TGCAGCGTTCCCCTCGGAGGGAAGGAGACCCAGTACTTC | CSVPLGGKETQYF
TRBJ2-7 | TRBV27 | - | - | TGTGCCAGCAGTTTACGGAGGGATACACGAACCTACGAGCAGTACTTC | CASSLRRDTRTYEQYF
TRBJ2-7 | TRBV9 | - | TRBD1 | TGTGCCAGCAGCGCTCAGACAGGGGGCGCGTACGAGCAGTACTTC | CASSAQTGGAYEQYF
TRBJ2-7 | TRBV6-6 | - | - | TGTGCCAGCAGTTTAGATTCTGGTTTCCCAGCCTTC | CASSLDSGFPAF
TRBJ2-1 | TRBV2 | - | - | TGTGCCAGCAAGGGGGCGCTAGCGTTATCCTACAATGAGCAGTTCTTC | CASKGALALSYNEQFF
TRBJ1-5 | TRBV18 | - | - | TGTGCCAGCTCACCAACTGACAGTTTCAATCAGCCCCAGCATTTT | CASSPTDSFNQPQHF
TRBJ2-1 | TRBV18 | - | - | TGTGCCAGCTCACCACCGAACTCCGCCTACAATGAGCAGTTCTTC | CASSPPNSAYNEQFF
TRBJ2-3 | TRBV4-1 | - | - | TGCGCCAGCAGCCAAGATCTCACATCCTCCACAGATACGCAGTATTTT | CASSQDLTSSTDTQYF
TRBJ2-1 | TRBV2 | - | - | TGTGCCAGCATTCTTCGGGGGTCTGAGCAGTTCTTC | CASILRGSEQFF
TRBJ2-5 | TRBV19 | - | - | TGTGCCAGTATCTGCGGTGAGGGGGAGCTTCAAGAGACCCAGTACTTC | CASICGEGELQETQYF
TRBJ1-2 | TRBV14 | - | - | TGTGCCAGCAGCCAAGGAACAGGGCGCAACTATGGCTACACCTTC | CASSQGTGRNYGYTF
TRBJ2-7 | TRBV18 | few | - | TGTGCCAGCTCCCGACGACAGGACGAGCAGTACTTC | CASSRRQDEQYF
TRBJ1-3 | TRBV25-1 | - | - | TGTGCCAGCAGTGACCTGACAGGCCCCGGAAACACCATATATTTT | CASSDLTGPGNTIYF
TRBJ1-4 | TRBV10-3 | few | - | TGTGCCATCGCAGGGCCGACTAATGAAAAACTGTTTTTT | CAIAGPTNEKLFF
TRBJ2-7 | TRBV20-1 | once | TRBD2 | TGCAGTGGCGAGCGGGGGTCCGAGCAGTACTTC | CSGERGSEQYF
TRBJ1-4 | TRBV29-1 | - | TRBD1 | TGCAGCGTTTTTCAACAGGGGAGGGAAAAACTGTTTTTT | CSVFQQGREKLFF
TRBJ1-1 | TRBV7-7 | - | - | TGTGCCAGCAGCTTAGATGTGAACACTGAAGCTTTCTTT | CASSLDVNTEAFF
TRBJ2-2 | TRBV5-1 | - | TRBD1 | TGCGCCAGCAGCGTGGGACAGCAGAACACCGGGGAGCTGTTTTTT | CASSVGQQNTGELFF
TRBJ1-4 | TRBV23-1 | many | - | TGCGCCAGCAGTCAATCGGGCAGGGCCAAATACCCTTTT | CASSQSGRAKYPF